One and the same sample provided the 22 T cell receptor beta chains below, sequenced in a study of T cell responses to AZD1222 COVID-19 vaccine. Method: immunoSEQ multiplex PCR; TCRdb's copy keeps in-frame clones and lacks some. The profile shows 200,000 to 250,000 clones, approximately 94% of them singletons. Here the sequenced sample was peripheral blood, taken 28 days after the second dose of the MenACWY control vaccine. The source of these receptors is an adult who received the MenACWY meningococcal vaccine as a control.

J is TRBJ1-1 and V is TRBV28, with D hard to call. In germline, CDR1 is MDHEN, CDR2 SYDVKM. Trimming cost V 6 bases and J 6 bases, with 8 bases left between them. The CDR3 totals 11 residues. The CDR3: CASRGYAEAFF. The CDR3 DNA sequence: TGTGCCAGCAGAGGGTACGCTGAAGCTTTCTTT.

V is TRBV7-2 and J is TRBJ2-1; 7 bases are shared with TRBD1. V lost 2 bases and J lost 5; bases outside the gene matches: 6. The V gene's germline CDR1 is SGHTA and CDR2 FQGNSA. The CDR3 is 15 amino acids. CDR3 nucleotides: TGTGCCAGCAGCTTAACGTGGGGGACAGACAATGAGCAGTTCTTC. Translating it yields CASSLTWGTDNEQFF.

J is TRBJ2-5 and V is TRBV18; D is uncertain. V dropped 2 bases and J dropped 5 bases, with 6 bases sitting between them. CDR1 KGHSH and CDR2 LQKENI come from the germline V gene. This CDR3 has 12 residues. Here the CDR3 DNA reads TGTGCCAGCTCACCAGCCCCTGAGACCCAGTACTTC. Translating it yields CASSPAPETQYF.

The chain has TRBV28 and TRBJ2-1; 10 nucleotides match TRBD1. This CDR3 has 16 amino acids. J gave up 4 bases and V 5 bases, and 8 bases lay outside the gene matches. Germline CDR1 reads MDHEN; CDR2 reads SYDVKM. The CDR3 sequence is CASSGRDRGLYNEQFF. The CDR3, as DNA: TGTGCCAGCAGTGGCCGGGACAGGGGTTTGTACAATGAGCAGTTCTTC.

The rearrangement uses TRBV12-2 and TRBJ1-1. TRBV12-2 is a listed pseudogene. The length of the CDR3 is 17 residues. The CDR3 sequence is CASRLSLRPARGTEAFF. The DNA of the CDR3 is TGTGCAAGTCGCTTATCCTTGAGGCCCGCACGAGGTACTGAAGCTTTCTTT.

The chain has TRBV10-1 and TRBJ2-7; 8 bases are a match to TRBD1. Germline V CDR1 and CDR2: WNHNN, SYGVQD (reference sequence). The ends lost 6 bases at V and 2 bases at J; junction bases unmatched: 9. This CDR3 comprises 15 residues. The CDR3 loop reads CASREDRVSPYEQYF. CDR3 DNA: TGCGCCAGCAGAGAGGACAGGGTCAGCCCCTACGAGCAGTACTTC.

The genes are TRBV7-2 and TRBJ1-6; 8 bases are shared with TRBD1. The germline gives CDR1 SGHTA, CDR2 FQGNSA. The CDR3 runs 15 residues. With 1 base clipped from V and 8 bases from J, the junction kept 4 bases outside the gene matches. The CDR3 loop is CASSLDRGWYSPLHF. CDR3 in DNA: TGTGCCAGCAGCTTAGACAGGGGGTGGTATTCACCCCTCCACTTT.

The chain couples TRBV19 to TRBJ2-4; TRBD1 agrees at 7 bases. Germline lookup yields CDR1 LNHDA and CDR2 SQIVND (reference sequence). The CDR3 spans 13 residues. Trimming removed 7 bases from V and 6 bases from J; junction bases left unmatched: 6. CDR3 nucleotide sequence: TGTGCCAGTACCTCGACAGGGCGAAACATTCAGTACTTC. Protein sequence: CASTSTGRNIQYF.

The rearrangement uses TRBV6-1 and TRBJ2-7; tentatively, D is TRBD1 (6 bases). Germline CDR1 is MNHNS and CDR2 is SASEGT. This CDR3 region has 12 residues. V was shortened by 1 base and J by 12 bases, with 13 bases between the two germline ends. The CDR3 DNA reads TGTGCCAGCAGTGAAGTCAACAGGGTCTTGTACTTC. Protein: CASSEVNRVLYF.

The V and J genes are TRBV7-8 and TRBJ1-4; D is unclear. The germline V gene has CDR1 SGHVS and CDR2 FQNEAQ. Trimming took off 6 bases at V and 0 bases at J, with 11 bases between the two ends. The CDR3 covers 15 residues. The CDR3 sequence: CASSPRGATNEKLFF. The DNA for the CDR3 is TGTGCCAGCAGTCCGCGTGGTGCAACTAATGAAAAACTGTTTTTT.

This rearrangement joins TRBV5-1 to TRBJ1-2; perhaps TRBD1 as D (6 bases). This CDR3 is 14 amino acids long. Trimming shortened V by 3 bases and J by 0 bases, and 9 bases separated the two germline ends. Germline V lookup: CDR1 SGHRS, CDR2 YFSETQ. The CDR3 loop reads CASSSGETNYGYTF. For the CDR3, the DNA is TGCGCCAGCAGCTCAGGGGAAACTAACTATGGCTACACCTTC.

V is TRBV14 and J is TRBJ1-1, with D unclear. Trimming removed 4 bases at V and 1 base at J, with 16 bases between. The CDR3 length is 16 residues. In germline, CDR1 is SGHDN, CDR2 FVKESK. In DNA, the CDR3 is TGTGCCAGCAGCCCTCGACGGACGGGTAGGAACACTGAAGCTTTCTTT. It is translated as CASSPRRTGRNTEAFF.

The chain is built from TRBV5-1 and TRBJ2-3; D is undetermined. V lost 0 bases to trimming and J lost 0 bases, with 11 bases between them. Germline V gene sequence: CDR1 SGHRS, CDR2 YFSETQ. The CDR3 is 16 amino acids. In DNA form, the CDR3 reads TGCGCCAGCAGCTTGGCAGTGGCCGCTAGCACAGATACGCAGTATTTT. It codes for CASSLAVAASTDTQYF.

V is TRBV5-4 and J is TRBJ1-2; 7 nucleotides line up with TRBD1. CDR1 SGHNT and CDR2 YYREEE come from the germline V gene (reference sequence). The CDR3 is 15 residues long. V lost 0 bases to trimming and J lost 6 bases; unmatched junction nucleotides: 8. The CDR3 reads CASSLDLKGADGYTF. For the CDR3, the DNA is TGTGCCAGCAGCTTGGACCTTAAGGGGGCGGATGGCTACACCTTC.

This chain connects TRBV10-3 to TRBJ1-6; no clear D. CDR3 length: 15 amino acids. V was pared by 2 bases and J by 7 bases, with 12 bases between. Germline values: CDR1 ENHRY, CDR2 SYGVKD. This chain's CDR3 is CAISENPKGNSPLHF. The CDR3 region has the DNA TGTGCCATCAGTGAGAACCCCAAGGGCAATTCACCCCTCCACTTT.

Here the CDR3 reads CASSFQGSNQPQHF. CDR3 sequence (DNA): TGTGCCAGCAGCTTCCAGGGTAGCAATCAGCCCCAGCATTTT. The chain couples TRBV5-6 to TRBJ1-5; D is perhaps TRBD1 (5 bases). V lost 2 bases and J 0 bases, leaving 6 bases between the germline ends. Germline CDR1 reads SGHDT; CDR2 reads YYEEEE. The CDR3 is 14 amino acids.

The V and J genes are TRBV30 and TRBJ1-2; D not certain. Germline V lookup: CDR1 GTSNPN, CDR2 SVGIG (reference sequence). V was trimmed by 1 base and J by 3 bases, leaving 9 bases between them. This CDR3 is built from 13 residues. The DNA of the CDR3 is TGTGCCTGGAGTGCAGGTTTTTACTATGGCTACACCTTC. It encodes CAWSAGFYYGYTF.

The V call is TRBV18, the J call TRBJ1-4, with D possibly being TRBD1 (6 bases). Germline V lookup: CDR1 KGHSH, CDR2 LQKENI. Trimming stripped 8 bases from V and 7 bases from J, with 14 bases between. The CDR3 is 13 amino acids. The CDR3, as DNA: TGTGCCAGCACCCACAGGGAGGGTGAAAAACTGTTTTTT. Protein product: CASTHREGEKLFF.

This clone was recorded once. The chain has TRBV5-1 and TRBJ2-5, with no clear D. The V end was cut by 4 bases, the J end by 2 bases, with 3 bases between. The CDR3 totals 11 residues. Germline CDR1 and CDR2: SGHRS and YFSETQ. The CDR3 region has the DNA TGCGCCAGCAGCGAACAAGAGACCCAGTACTTC. The encoded protein is CASSEQETQYF.

V is TRBV15 and J is TRBJ1-2; D not resolved. The V and J ends lost 1 base and 8 bases respectively, with 20 bases between them. The CDR3 length is 16 residues. Germline CDR1 and CDR2: LNHNV and YYDKDF (reference sequence). Written as DNA, the CDR3 is TGTGCCACCAGCAGAGCAGACCGGTCAACAGAGGAAGGCTACACCTTC. Protein: CATSRADRSTEEGYTF.

The chain uses TRBV9 and TRBJ1-6, with 10 bases lining up with TRBD1. In germline, CDR1 is SGDLS, CDR2 YYNGEE. The V segment lost 3 bases and the J segment 7 bases; nucleotides outside the gene matches: 13. The CDR3 loop spans 18 amino acids. CDR3 DNA: TGTGCCAGCAGCGGGTCCTGGGACAGGGGTCTCGGAAATTCACCCCTCCACTTT. It is translated as CASSGSWDRGLGNSPLHF.

This chain uses TRBV5-5 with TRBJ2-7, with no clear D. Germline V gene data show CDR1 as SGHKS and CDR2 as YYEKEE (reference sequence). This CDR3 has 12 residues. Trimming took 1 base from V and 5 from J, leaving 7 bases between them. CDR3 loop: CASSLNRDEQYF. CDR3 in DNA: TGTGCCAGCAGCTTGAATAGGGACGAGCAGTACTTC.